By share of the sample, the clone carrying this T cell receptor beta chain is medium-sized. This entry is derived from a study of T cells of healthy individuals. MiXCR, applied by TCRdb to the 5' RACE reads, yields one record per CDR3 protein. The sample has about 96,000 distinct CDR3 sequences, about 16% seen once. The CDR3 has 14 residues. Trimming pared 6 bases from V and 1 base from J, leaving 12 bases between. CDR1 is MNHEY, CDR2 SVGEGT, per germline. The chain links TRBV6-2 or TRBV6-3 to TRBJ1-1; the D is unclear. The clonotype was recovered from a human donor in good health. The CDR3 is CASSHDEKNTEAFF. The CDR3 nucleotides are TGTGCCAGCAGCCACGATGAGAAGAACACTGAAGCTTTCTTT.